This passage covers 23 T cell receptor beta chains from one sample sequenced in a study of identical twins. TCRdb re-called the 5' RACE reads with MiXCR, one entry per CDR3 protein. The sample holds 450,000 or so distinct CDR3 sequences; roughly an eighth are singletons and the top ten take around 0.98%. Separately, the same data were catalogued under a study of yellow fever vaccine responses in identical twins.

Sequencing was carried out using CD4+ T cells sorted from blood. Receptors originate from a woman younger than 35 in good health.

The chain employs TRBV3-1 and TRBJ2-7; D possibly corresponds to TRBD2 (5 bases). CDR3 length: 12 residues. The V end was cut by 1 base, the J end by 7 bases, with 8 bases between. The germline V gene has CDR1 LGHDT and CDR2 YNNKEL (reference sequence). The CDR3 nucleotides are TGTGCCAGCAGCCAAGCTTCGGGAGAGCAGTACTTC. Protein: CASSQASGEQYF.

Written as DNA, the CDR3 is TGTGCCACCAGCAGACGAGACCTGGAGATAGAGACCCAGTACTTC. Translation gives CATSRRDLEIETQYF. The rearrangement links TRBV15 to TRBJ2-5; D is ambiguous. V lost 2 bases, J lost 4 bases, and 14 bases lay in between. CDR1 is LNHNV and CDR2 is YYDKDF in the germline V gene (reference sequence). This CDR3 is built from 15 residues.

The V call is TRBV7-9, the J call TRBJ2-7; 12 nucleotides match TRBD2. Germline-derived CDR1 and CDR2 are SEHNR and FQNEAQ (reference sequence). CDR3 length: 13 residues. Trimming removed 11 bases from V and 6 bases from J; junction bases left unmatched: 8. CDR3 coding DNA: TGTGCCGCATCAGGGACTAGCGGGCGCGAGCAGTACTTC. This encodes CAASGTSGREQYF.

This clonotype has a handful of counts. This chain connects TRBV7-8 to TRBJ2-7, with 8 nucleotides matching TRBD1. The ends lost 5 bases at V and 1 base at J; junction bases unmatched: 4. This CDR3 is built from 14 residues. Germline-derived CDR1 and CDR2 are SGHVS and FQNEAQ. This chain's CDR3 is CASSARQGSYEQYF. The CDR3 nucleotides read TGTGCCAGCAGCGCCCGACAGGGGTCCTACGAGCAGTACTTC.

This clonotype was counted between two and nine times. The V gene is TRBV28, the J gene TRBJ1-5, with 8 bases that match TRBD1. The CDR3 is 15 amino acids. Trimming took 5 bases from V and 3 from J; bases not matched to a gene: 6. Germline lookup yields CDR1 MDHEN and CDR2 SYDVKM. CDR3 sequence (DNA): TGTGCCAGCAGTGAGCAGGGGGCGGACAATCAGCCCCAGCATTTT. Protein sequence: CASSEQGADNQPQHF.

This clonotype was observed a few times. The chain employs TRBV6-5 and TRBJ2-6; 7 bases are shared with TRBD1. Per germline, CDR1 MNHEY and CDR2 SVGAGI. After removal of 5 bases from V and 4 bases from J, the junction contained 5 bases not matched to a gene. The CDR3 has 15 residues. CDR3 residues: CASSHRGRGANVLTF. The CDR3 DNA reads as TGTGCCAGCAGTCACAGGGGAAGAGGGGCCAACGTCCTGACTTTC.

A few counts support this clonotype. The chain couples TRBV7-9 to TRBJ2-3; 9 positions agree with TRBD2. The V gene's germline CDR1 is SEHNR and CDR2 FQNEAQ (reference sequence). The CDR3 loop spans 16 amino acids. Trimming at V came to 1 base and at J to 4 bases, leaving 6 bases not matched to a gene. CDR3 sequence (DNA): TGTGCCAGCAGCTTAGGGGGACTAGCTGGGGCAGATACGCAGTATTTT. The encoded protein is CASSLGGLAGADTQYF.

The gene calls are TRBV6-6 and TRBJ2-1, with D possibly being TRBD1 or TRBD2 (6 bases each). CDR1 MNHNY and CDR2 SVGAGI come from the germline V gene (reference sequence). V lost 8 bases and J 9 bases, leaving 17 bases between the germline ends. This CDR3 is built from 13 residues. The CDR3 DNA sequence: TGTGCCAGCTCGTTAGGGGGGCGAGGTGAGCAGTTCTTC. It encodes CASSLGGRGEQFF.

This clonotype was seen a handful of times. The chain recombines TRBV6-1 with TRBJ2-7, with D hard to call. Germline assignment: CDR1 MNHNS and CDR2 SASEGT. V shed 6 bases and J shed 0 bases, with 9 bases lying between them. CDR3 length: 13 residues. CDR3 in amino acids: CASRVDNSYEQYF. The CDR3 DNA follows: TGTGCCAGCAGGGTTGACAACTCCTACGAGCAGTACTTC.

A few counts support this clonotype. An end of the junction does not agree with germline; a read error may underlie this. The V call is TRBV20-1, the J call TRBJ2-1; possibly TRBD1 for D (7 bases). From germline, CDR1 is DFQATT and CDR2 SNEGSKA (reference sequence). The CDR3 consists of 9 residues. This CDR3 is CSARDRGVF. The DNA of the CDR3 is TGCAGTGCTAGAGACAGGGGGGTCTTC.

The genes are TRBV24-1 and TRBJ2-5, with TRBD1 as a possible D gene (6 bases). Germline loops: CDR1 KGHDR, CDR2 SFDVKD. The V gene lost 4 bases and the J gene lost 6 bases, with 11 bases spanning the gap. The CDR3 loop spans 13 amino acids. The CDR3 DNA reads TGTGCCACCAGTGAGTTACAGGGACAGACCCAGTACTTC. Its translation is CATSELQGQTQYF.

V and J are TRBV18 and TRBJ2-7, with D perhaps matching TRBD1 (5 bases). The CDR3 extends over 16 amino acids. Trimming shortened V by 2 bases and J by 0 bases, and 14 bases separated the two germline ends. The germline CDR1 and CDR2 sequences are KGHSH and LQKENI. The CDR3 region has the DNA TGTGCCAGCTCACCATTTAAACAGGCCTACTCCTACGAGCAGTACTTC. It is translated as CASSPFKQAYSYEQYF. Supplemented by reference TRBV18 and TRBJ2-7, the full variable domain reads NAGVMQNPRHLVRRRGQEARLRCSPMKGHSHVYWYRQLPEEGLKFMVYLQKENIIDESGMPKERFSAEFPKEGPSILRIQQVVRGDSAAYFCASSPFKQAYSYEQYFGPGTRLTVT.

V gene TRBV2 combines with J gene TRBJ2-7; D is unclear. Trimming removed 4 bases at V and 5 bases at J, with 9 bases between. This CDR3 spans 12 amino acids. Germline V CDR1 and CDR2: SNHLY, FYNNEI. In DNA form, the CDR3 reads TGTGCCAGCAGTGCCCGGGCGGACGAGCAGTACTTC. It encodes CASSARADEQYF.

There are a few counts of this clonotype. The rearrangement joins TRBV20-1 to TRBJ2-7, with D tentatively TRBD2 (5 bases). Germline CDR1 and CDR2: DFQATT and SNEGSKA (reference sequence). The CDR3 runs 13 residues. Trimming left V 6 bases short and J 4 bases short, with 16 bases between. CDR3 bases: TGCAGTGCCCCTTGGGCGGGCTATTACGAGCAGTACTTC. This translates into CSAPWAGYYEQYF.

This clonotype was recorded a few times. V gene TRBV18 combines with J gene TRBJ2-1, with 9 bases aligning to TRBD2. Germline CDR1 is KGHSH and CDR2 is LQKENI. The CDR3 contains 17 residues. V shed 1 base, J shed 1 base, and the junction held 5 bases outside the gene matches. In nucleotides, the CDR3 is TGTGCCAGCTCACCACGATTAGCGGGAGCTTCCTACAATGAGCAGTTCTTC. It codes for CASSPRLAGASYNEQFF.

The chain joins TRBV29-1 to TRBJ2-5, with D uncertain. The CDR3 has 16 residues. Trimming cost V 7 bases and J 4 bases, with 25 bases left between them. CDR1 and CDR2 (germline): SQVTM, ANQGSEA. Here the CDR3 DNA reads TGCAGCGCCGGGTCCGTGCAGGCACGAAGGACAGAGACCCAGTACTTC. It codes for CSAGSVQARRTETQYF.

This clonotype was detected a few times. V usage is TRBV14 and J usage is TRBJ2-1, with a possible D match to TRBD2 (5 bases). The germline V and J ends were trimmed by 0 bases and 7 bases, with 7 bases remaining between them. The CDR3 totals 13 residues. Per germline, CDR1 SGHDN and CDR2 FVKESK. As DNA, the CDR3 is TGTGCCAGCAGCCAAGAGGAGCGGAATGAGCAGTTCTTC. Translated: CASSQEERNEQFF.

This clonotype was recorded at least ten times. The chain recombines TRBV7-9 with TRBJ2-6; D remains unclear. This CDR3 has 15 amino acids. The V gene lost 0 bases and the J gene lost 2 bases, with 5 bases spanning the gap. Germline CDR1 SEHNR, CDR2 FQNEAQ (reference sequence). The CDR3 loop is CASSLAGTGANVLTF. For the CDR3, the DNA is TGTGCCAGCAGCTTAGCGGGGACTGGGGCCAACGTCCTGACTTTC.

V usage is TRBV3-1 and J usage is TRBJ1-5, with D hard to call. The CDR3 length is 13 residues. V lost 1 base to trimming and J lost 4 bases, with 5 bases between them. Germline CDR1 and CDR2: LGHDT and YNNKEL (reference sequence). DNA of the CDR3: TGTGCCAGCAGCCAAGCCAGAAATCAGCCCCAGCATTTT. Amino acid sequence: CASSQARNQPQHF.

In its sample, this clonotype was seen many times. The chain combines TRBV21-1 with TRBJ2-7; no check of the table's D call, TRBD1, against the DNA was made. TRBV21-1 is designated a pseudogene. The CDR3 runs to 18 residues. CDR3 sequence: CASNEVFQWAESSYEQYF. The CDR3 DNA follows: TGTGCCAGCAATGAGGTGTTTCAGTGGGCTGAGTCGTCCTACGAGCAGTACTTC.

This clonotype was detected ten times or more. The chain employs TRBV28 and TRBJ1-5; D is uncertain. In germline, CDR1 is MDHEN, CDR2 SYDVKM. Trimming removed 10 bases at V and 0 bases at J, with 10 bases between. The CDR3 loop spans 13 amino acids. CDR3 amino acids: CAILKDSNQPQHF. CDR3 bases: TGTGCCATTTTGAAGGATAGCAATCAGCCCCAGCATTTT.

This clonotype has only a few counts. V usage is TRBV6-2 or TRBV6-3 and J usage is TRBJ2-1, with 9 bases fitting TRBD1. The V segment lost 5 bases and the J segment 5 bases; nucleotides outside the gene matches: 16. CDR1 and CDR2 from the germline V gene are MNHEY and SVGEGT. The CDR3 totals 18 residues. DNA for the CDR3: TGTGCCAGCAGTCACACACCTACCGGGACAGGGTACCACAATGAGCAGTTCTTC. It codes for CASSHTPTGTGYHNEQFF.

Many counts were recorded for this clonotype. The chain is built from TRBV13 and TRBJ1-2; unclear D gene. V was shortened by 2 bases and J by 8 bases, with 15 bases between the two germline ends. This CDR3 has 14 residues. From germline, CDR1 is PRHDT and CDR2 FYEKMQ (reference sequence). The CDR3 coding sequence is TGTGCCAGCAGCTTACAAGGCTTCTCATCCGGCTACACCTTC. Encoded protein: CASSLQGFSSGYTF.